These T cell receptor beta chains were read from a single sample in a study of shared clonotypes between healthy human individuals. Produced via immunoSEQ multiplex PCR; TCRdb's table is partial and in-frame only. The profile shows 600,000 to 800,000 clones, 72% of them singletons. Sequencing was performed on memory CD4+ T cells sorted from blood. The receptors derive from a woman between 25 and 40 years old in good health. CDR3s include the opening cysteine and the closing phenylalanine or tryptophan. D genes are given only for firm matches. Clone size, where shown, is once, few, many, or a class for clones that have expanded.

size	J	V	D	CDR3	DNA
once	TRBJ1-1	TRBV11-2	-	CASRPVGQNTEAFF	TGTGCCAGCAGACCGGTGGGACAGAACACTGAAGCTTTCTTT
-	TRBJ2-7	TRBV21-1	-	CASSKAAAGAYEQYF	TGTGCCAGCAGCAAAGCGGCGGCGGGAGCCTACGAGCAGTACTTC
-	TRBJ2-5	TRBV5-4	-	CASSLESATQYF	TGTGCCAGCAGCTTGGAGAGTGCGACCCAGTACTTC
-	TRBJ2-7	TRBV7-2	TRBD2	CASSLGAGGRTYEQYF	TGTGCCAGCAGCTTAGGAGCCGGCGGGAGGACATACGAGCAGTACTTC
-	TRBJ2-7	TRBV11-2	TRBD2	CASSRNSGMLYEQYF	TGTGCCAGCAGCCGCAATAGCGGGATGTTGTACGAGCAGTACTTC
-	TRBJ2-7	TRBV5-1	-	CASRMGDSYEQYF	TGCGCCTCCCGAATGGGGGATTCCTACGAGCAGTACTTC
once	TRBJ1-4	TRBV5-4	-	CASSFQGQGGEKLFF	TGTGCCAGCAGCTTTCAGGGACAAGGTGGTGAAAAACTGTTTTTT
-	TRBJ1-1	TRBV4-1	TRBD1	CASSQDLGSTGWTEAFF	TGCGCCAGCAGCCAAGATTTGGGGTCGACAGGGTGGACTGAAGCTTTCTTT
-	TRBJ1-1	TRBV5-1	-	CASSLGPNGNTEAFF	TGCGCCAGCAGCTTGGGACCCAACGGGAACACTGAAGCTTTCTTT
-	TRBJ1-1	TRBV27	TRBD1	CASLALDRAWGTEAFF	TGTGCCAGCCTTGCGTTAGACAGGGCCTGGGGCACTGAAGCTTTCTTT
once	TRBJ2-7	TRBV11-2	TRBD2	CASSLGTSGSYEQYF	TGTGCCAGCAGCTTAGGGACTAGCGGATCCTACGAGCAGTACTTC
-	TRBJ2-1	TRBV20-1	-	CSAGSHNEQFF	TGCAGTGCTGGGTCGCACAATGAGCAGTTCTTC
-	TRBJ2-7	TRBV2	TRBD2	CASSGTSWFSYEQYF	TGTGCCAGCAGTGGGACTAGTTGGTTCTCCTACGAGCAGTACTTC